What follows describes a single T cell receptor (beta chain). This clone has only one observation. No cognate antigen has been identified for it. Nothing much larger sits one base from this clone, and base qualities are not available. The CDR3 regions of human TCRbeta chains were analyzed by immunosequencing. The authors processed their data as follows. TCRs in the repertoires were matched against a reference library of SARS-CoV-2-specific TCRs that had been generated with the MIRA antigen-specificity platform. Breadth was defined as the fraction of unique TCRs that were SARS-CoV-2-associated. Depth was defined as the fraction of total T cells that were SARS-CoV-2-associated. Using the MIRA data, each spike-specific TCR was mapped to the spike region that the TCR reacts to and placed in a CD4 or CD8 class. Log10-transformed breadth and depth values were compared by one-way ANOVA with Sidak's multiple comparisons tests. TCRdb obtained this table from immuneACCESS and retained in-frame rearrangements with V and J assigned. These tables miss some clones; where compared with another copy, unresolved V genes account for less than half of the shortfall, and the remainder is unexplained. The V and J calls and clone size come from that table; D and trimming were worked out from the DNA. Across this sample there are 95,000 to 150,000 clones, with around 89% seen only once. 4.2% of the sample lies in the top ten.

From cysteine to phenylalanine, the CDR3 is 13 amino acids long. CDR3 DNA only is kept here, 39 bases in frame from base 1. CDR1 is given as LGHDT and CDR2 as YNNKEL, both from the germline V gene (reference sequence). V loses 1 base, J loses 8 bases, and the germline ends lie 9 bases apart. This specimen comes from a study of T cell responses to AZD1222 COVID-19 vaccine (dated by TCRdb to the early 2020s). Notes on the research overall: AZD1222 recipients with second doses at about 4 weeks or about 12 weeks were pooled, because spike-specific TCR depth and breadth did not differ between schedules. A total of approximately 250 trial participants underwent TCR sequencing, of whom some 200 had received two doses of AZD1222 and some 26 had received two doses of the MenACWY control vaccine. Enrollment into the trials was organized by age into subgroups of 18-55, 56-69 and 70-plus years, and those subgroups contained around 150, 28 and 57 TCR-sequenced participants, respectively.

Here is what the overall study found, with its caveats: Conclusions about previously exposed vaccinees are limited because only six or seven AZD1222 recipients were SARS-CoV-2 seropositive at baseline. Participants were mostly white British, with more females than males. The authors suggested clonal diversity may have been underestimated. Vaccine-associated CD4 TCRs spanned the whole spike protein, with dominant responses in regions 160-218 and 743-854. Because no day 14 peak-response samples were available, the repertoires could be characterized only after the peak T cell response. Nearly half of unique spike-specific TCRs reportedly recognized epitopes outside regions mutated in the B.1.351 and B.1.1.7 variants. The 56-69-year group was small, and its depth increase did not reach significance, likely because of low power. A significant rise in spike-specific TCR breadth and depth was observed after two AZD1222 doses relative to day 0 and relative to MenACWY recipients.

The sample's time point label, in plain terms: baseline before first vaccination. Samples from vaccinated people were obtained from the UK trials COV001 and COV002, which included a single-blind randomized controlled phase 2/3 trial of AZD1222 (ChAdOx1 nCoV-19) in healthy adults. For TCRbeta chain sequencing, PBMC samples from trial participants were taken at day 0 and at day 28 after the second dose. The sequence joins TRBV3-1 (or the pseudogene TRBV3-2) to TRBJ2-4, with a tentative D gene TRBD1 over 6 matching bases. The material was peripheral blood, obtained on day 0 of AZD1222 vaccination. The source is an adult in good health. The nucleotide sequence is TGTGCCAGCAGCCAAGGGGGGCTAGACATTCAGTACTTC. Its protein is CASSQGGLDIQYF.